Listed below are T cell receptor beta chains from one sample, sequenced in a study of Ad26.COV2.S vaccination and SARS-CoV-2 variants. Data came from immunoSEQ multiplex PCR; TCRdb stores just in-frame clones and leaves some out. The profile covers a few hundred thousand clones, with about 90% appearing a single time and around 4.5% taken by the ten largest. The source material was peripheral blood, sampled in a trial of Ad26.COV2.S vaccine versus placebo. The receptors were gathered from a person aged 18-60 years who received the Ad26.COV2.S COVID-19 vaccine or a placebo. The conserved cysteine and the conserved F or W are not part of the CDR3 here. D genes are given only for firm matches.

>.|TRBV6-1|TRBJ1-2
ASSERQEKYYGYT
>TRBD2|TRBV30|TRBJ2-3
AWSVQSGGPDTQY
>.|TRBV11-2|TRBJ2-7
ASSLGNSYEQY
>.|TRBV7-9|TRBJ1-3
ASSRSDSGNTIY
>.|TRBV2|TRBJ2-6
ASSLSSGANVLT
>.|TRBV5-6|TRBJ2-6
ASSLRGAGANVLT
>TRBD1|TRBV11-1|TRBJ2-7
ASSSPGQGSYEQY
>.|TRBV6-5|TRBJ1-5
ASKLVGVSNQPQH
>TRBD1|TRBV15|TRBJ1-5
ATSRARQGAQPQH
>.|TRBV14|TRBJ2-7
ASSQGLAPTYEQY
>TRBD1|TRBV5-1|TRBJ1-6
ASSPNLIGQGDSPLH
>.|TRBV30|TRBJ1-1
AWSEGLNTEAF
>.|TRBV28|TRBJ2-1
ASSLPDVGVTYNEQF
>.|TRBV4-2|TRBJ2-3
ASSPRGRDFGDTQY
>.|TRBV9|TRBJ2-7
ASSVGGEQY
>.|TRBV28|TRBJ1-4
ASMTGTTEKLF
>.|TRBV27|TRBJ1-1
ASSISENTEAF
>.|TRBV11-2|TRBJ2-7
ASSTRLGRSGRDEQY
>TRBD1|TRBV30|TRBJ1-1
AWTRDSPEAF
>.|TRBV5-1|TRBJ2-7
ASSPLGFSSYEQY
>.|TRBV7-3|TRBJ2-5
ASSLVYQETQY
>TRBD2|TRBV7-9|TRBJ2-7
ASSLREDPSYEQY
>.|TRBV7-2|TRBJ2-5
ASSTATGRVETQY
>.|TRBV28|TRBJ1-5
ASRQGSQPQH
>TRBD2|TRBV6-4|TRBJ2-1
ASSDSAGGPNEQF
>.|TRBV13|TRBJ2-7
ASSLSGYTPYEQY
>TRBD1|TRBV27|TRBJ2-5
ASSLLTGFQETQY